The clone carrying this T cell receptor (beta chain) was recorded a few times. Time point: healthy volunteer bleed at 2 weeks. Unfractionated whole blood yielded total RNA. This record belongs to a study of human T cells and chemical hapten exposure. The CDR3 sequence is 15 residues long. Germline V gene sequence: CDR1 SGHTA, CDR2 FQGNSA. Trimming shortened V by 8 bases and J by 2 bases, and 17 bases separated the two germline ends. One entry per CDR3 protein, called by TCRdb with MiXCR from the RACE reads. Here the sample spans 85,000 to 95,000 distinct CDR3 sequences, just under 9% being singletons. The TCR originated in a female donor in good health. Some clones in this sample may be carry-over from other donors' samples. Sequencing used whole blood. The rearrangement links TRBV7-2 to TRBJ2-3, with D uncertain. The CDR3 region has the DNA TGTGCCAGCCGGCCCAGTAGGAGTATCACAGATACGCAGTATTTT. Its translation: CASRPSRSITDTQYF. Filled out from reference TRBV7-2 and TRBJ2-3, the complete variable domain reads GAGVSQSPSNKVTEKGKDVELRCDPISGHTALYWYRQSLGQGLEFLIYFQGNSAPDKSGLPSDRFSAERTGGSVSTLTIQRTQQEDSAVYLCASRPSRSITDTQYFGPGTRLTVL.